A selection of T cell receptor beta chains follows, all from one sample in a study of tumor and adjacent non-tumor tissue in lung cancer. TCRdb fed the multiplex PCR reads into MiXCR, producing one record per CDR3 protein. The table lists roughly 75,000 distinct CDR3 sequences, roughly 80% of them singletons. Sequencing used distant non-tumor lung tissue. Every receptor here comes from a man aged 55 to 70 with non-small cell lung cancer. CDR3s include the opening cysteine and the closing phenylalanine or tryptophan. The D gene is left open where the match is weak. Only some rows state a clone size, as once, few, many or a class for expanded clones.

TRBD2 TRBJ2-1 . TRBV11-3 15 CASSPSSGINNEQLF TGTGCCAGCAGCCCGTCTAGCGGGATCAACAATGAACAGTTATTC
. TRBJ1-6 . TRBV5-4 15 CVSSLDIGVGSPLHF TGTGTCAGCAGCTTGGACATAGGGGTAGGTTCACCCCTCCACTTT
. TRBJ2-5 . TRBV11-1 15 CASSLAPGLQGTQYF TGTGCCAGCAGCTTAGCCCCGGGACTCCAAGGGACCCAGTACTTC
. TRBJ1-1 once TRBV5-1 14 CVSSLGQTYTEAFF TGCGTCAGCAGCTTAGGACAGACTTACACTGAAGCTTTCTTT
. TRBJ2-7 . TRBV6-5 15 CAIGNGGVTRYEQYF TGTGCCATCGGCAATGGGGGAGTCACACGCTACGAGCAGTATTTC
. TRBJ2-3 . TRBV11-3 16 CASSLVAVGRTDTQYF TGTGCCAGTAGCTTAGTCGCCGTGGGGCGGACAGATACGCAGTATTTT
TRBD2 TRBJ2-3 . TRBV29-1 16 CSAIRIAGGCTDTQNF TGCAGCGCCATAAGAATAGCGGGAGGGTGCACAGATACGCAGAATTTT
. TRBJ1-1 . TRBV11-2 14 CAISLMQGRTEAFF TGTGCCATCAGCTTAATGCAGGGTAGAACTGAAGCTTTCTTT
. TRBJ2-5 . TRBV12-3/TRBV12-4 14 CASSIPDSQGTQYF TGTGCCAGCAGTATCCCGGACAGCCAGGGGACCCAGTACTTC
. TRBJ1-1 . TRBV11-2 14 CSSSLVGKVTEPFF TGTTCCAGCAGCTTAGTCGGGAAGGTCACTGAACCTTTCTTT
TRBD1 TRBJ1-6 . TRBV20-1 16 CSAERFGDRGNSLLHF TGCAGTGCTGAGCGCTTCGGAGACAGGGGTAATTCACTCCTCCACTTT
. TRBJ2-7 . TRBV20-1 13 CSASDQPSYEQYF TGCAGTGCTAGCGACCAGCCATCCTACGAGCAGTACTTC
. TRBJ2-5 . TRBV11-1 17 CASSSRRGLGAGNEQYF TGTGCCAGCAGCTCCAGGAGGGGGTTAGGAGCCGGCAATGAGCAGTACTTC
. TRBJ1-1 . TRBV19 14 CASSIDTRNTEAFF TGTGCCAGTAGTATTGACACACGGAACACTGAAGCTTTCTTT
. TRBJ1-5 few TRBV28 16 CASRPLGASGGQPQHF TGTGCCAGCAGACCATTGGGGGCTAGCGGAGGACAGCCCCAGCATTTT
. TRBJ1-2 . TRBV6-5 17 CASSYKGRSTPYYGYAF TGTGCCAGCAGTTACAAGGGCAGGTCCACTCCCTACTATGGCTACGCCTTC
. TRBJ2-2 . TRBV20-1 12 CSVPTLTGELFF TGCAGTGTTCCTACCCTCACTGGGGAGCTGTTTTTT
TRBD2 TRBJ2-1 . TRBV20-1 19 CSTIHPGLAGGSSYNEQFF TGCAGTACCATACATCCCGGACTAGCGGGGGGGAGCTCCTACAATGAGCAGTTCTTC
. TRBJ1-5 few TRBV5-4 15 CASSLFGGSNQPQHF TGTGCCAGTAGCCTTTTTGGGGGAAGCAATCAGCCCCAGCATTTC
. TRBJ2-5 . TRBV12-3/TRBV12-4 14 CASVQGGASETQYF TGTGCCAGCGTCCAAGGGGGGGCTAGTGAGACTCAGTACTTC
. TRBJ2-1 . TRBV29-1 13 CSVGASSYNEQSF TGCAGCGTGGGGGCCAGCTCCTACAATGAACAGTCCTTC
. TRBJ1-5 few TRBV30 13 CAWNRQGSDPQHF TGTGCCTGGAATAGGCAGGGGTCAGATCCCCAGCATTTT
. TRBJ2-1 . TRBV20-1 14 CSDDPGARYNEQLF TGCAGTGATGACCCGGGGGCACGGTACAATGAGCAGCTCTTC
TRBD2 TRBJ2-3 . TRBV20-1 16 CSARALLAGGRGTQYF TGCAGTGCTAGAGCTCTACTAGCGGGAGGTCGAGGTACGCAGTATTTT
TRBD1 TRBJ2-5 . TRBV28 16 CASNRPRQGTGETQYF TGTGCCAGCAATCGTCCTCGACAGGGGACCGGTGAGACCCAGTACTTC
. TRBJ2-5 . TRBV11-2 13 CPSISPGEETQYF TGTCCCAGCATCTCTCCAGGGGAAGAGACCCAGTATTTC
TRBD1 TRBJ2-7 few TRBV30 12 CAWGGQGFEQYF TGTGCCTGGGGGGGACAGGGGTTCGAGCAGTACTTC
. TRBJ2-5 medium-sized TRBV11-3 15 CASSLEKVYQETQYF TGTGCCAGCAGCTTAGAAAAGGTGTACCAAGAGACCCAGTACTTC
. TRBJ2-7 . TRBV2 13 CASRTRETSKQYF TGTGCCAGCAGGACCCGGGAAACCAGTAAGCAGTATTTC
TRBD2 TRBJ2-3 once TRBV20-1 15 CSVRDSGGAVYTQYF TGCAGTGTTAGAGATAGCGGGGGGGCGGTATATACGCAGTATTTT
. TRBJ2-1 . TRBV12-3/TRBV12-4 18 CASSFPPTGQSSYNEQFF TGTGCCAGCAGTTTTCCTCCTACTGGCCAGAGCTCCTACAATGAGCAGTTCTTC
. TRBJ2-1 many TRBV11-2 14 CASSLEAGLVEQFF TGTGCCAGCAGCTTAGAGGCAGGGTTGGTTGAGCAGTTCTTC
. TRBJ2-1 . TRBV11-3 16 CALGGRDVRSYNEQFF TGTGCCCTGGGGGGCAGGGACGTTAGGTCCTACAATGAGCAGTTCTTC
TRBD1 TRBJ2-5 . TRBV11-2 13 CANSFTGEETQYF TGCGCTAACAGCTTTACAGGGGAAGAGACCCAGTACTTC
. TRBJ2-7 . TRBV11-3 13 CASSSDRTYEQYF TGTGCCAGTAGCTCCGACCGGACCTACGAGCAGTACTTC
TRBD1 TRBJ1-6 many TRBV5-4 16 CASSPGQGAGNSPLHF TGTGCCAGCAGCCCGGGACAGGGGGCCGGGAATTCACCCCTCCACTTT
TRBD1 TRBJ2-3 . TRBV6-5 14 CASRLQGNTDKQYF TGTGCCAGCAGGCTACAGGGGAACACTGATAAGCAGTATTTT
. TRBJ1-2 . TRBV2 13 CTSRLLNRYGYTF TGTACCAGCAGATTGTTGAATCGCTATGGCTACACCTTC
TRBD1 TRBJ2-3 once TRBV11-2 15 CAGSPQGQATDTQYF TGTGCCGGCAGCCCCCAAGGACAGGCGACAGATACACAGTATTTT
. TRBJ2-5 . TRBV11-1 14 CACSFTSGGETQYF TGTGCCTGCAGCTTTACATCTGGTGGAGAGACCCAGTACTTC
TRBD1 TRBJ1-5 many TRBV20-1 14 CSAEGGQTNQPQHF TGCAGTGCTGAAGGGGGACAGACCAATCAGCCCCAGCATTTT
. TRBJ2-3 . TRBV5-5 15 CASSHAGTRADTHYF TGTGCCAGCAGCCACGCGGGAACAAGGGCGGATACGCACTATTTT
TRBD2 TRBJ2-1 . TRBV6-2/TRBV6-3 16 CVSSTPRGSSYNEQFF TGTGTCAGTAGTACCCCCCGCGGGAGCTCCTACAATGAGCAGTTCTTC
. TRBJ1-1 . TRBV6-1 14 CAGRSGHLNSKAFF TGTGCCGGCAGGTCGGGACATCTAAACAGTAAAGCTTTCTTT
. TRBJ1-5 many TRBV6-2/TRBV6-3 13 CASSPSATQPQHF TGTGCCAGCAGCCCTTCGGCGACTCAGCCCCAGCATTTT
. TRBJ2-5 . TRBV11-2 14 CASSFGHVLEIQYF TGTGCCAGCAGCTTCGGACATGTTCTGGAGATCCAGTACTTC
TRBD1 TRBJ2-7 many TRBV6-2/TRBV6-3 15 CASKTGTVGFYEQYF TGTGCCAGCAAGACCGGGACAGTGGGGTTCTACGAGCAGTACTTC
. TRBJ2-7 . TRBV11-1 14 CASSLTGSSYEQYF TGTGCCAGCAGCTTAACGGGGAGCTCCTACGAGCAGTACTTC
TRBD2 TRBJ2-3 few TRBV12-3/TRBV12-4 15 CANSRGSGGVTGPYF TGTGCCAACAGTCGGGGGAGCGGGGGAGTCACGGGGCCTTATTTT
. TRBJ2-3 many TRBV5-1 19 CASSLPSGEDAVPTDTQYF TGCGCCAGCAGCTTGCCAAGTGGCGAGGACGCCGTGCCCACAGATACGCAGTATTTT
TRBD1 TRBJ2-2 . TRBV29-1 14 CNVQGQGNTGELLF TGCAACGTCCAGGGACAGGGGAACACCGGGGAGCTGCTTTTT